The T cell receptor beta chain described here comes from a study of T cells in Graves' hyperthyroidism and ophthalmopathy. Study summary: Peripheral blood was acquired at first diagnosis, ahead of any therapy whatsoever.

The CDR3 loop spans 13 amino acids. J was trimmed by 5 bases and V by 2 bases; bases with no gene match: 1. The V gene's germline CDR1 is MDHEN and CDR2 SYDVKM. Amplified TCR beta CDR3 regions came from RNA transcripts. TCR CDR3 underwent first-round RT-PCR with the HTBI primer set. TCRdb used MiXCR to reprocess the multiplex PCR reads, holding one entry per CDR3 protein. The repertoire holds 400,000 to 600,000 distinct CDR3 sequences, with approximately 16% as singletons. Input material: blood. The TCR originated in a woman aged 25 to 39 with Graves' ophthalmopathy. The V and J genes are TRBV28 and TRBJ2-3, with 7 bases matching TRBD2. CDR3 region: CASSLQRGDTQYF. The CDR3 coding sequence is TGTGCCAGCAGTTTACAGCGGGGAGATACGCAGTATTTT. Full variable domain (rest looked up from reference TRBV28 and TRBJ2-3): DVKVTQSSRYLVKRTGEKVFLECVQDMDHENMFWYRQDPGLGLRLIYFSYDVKMKEKGDIPEGYSVSREKKERFSLILESASTNQTSMYLCASSLQRGDTQYFGPGTRLTVL.